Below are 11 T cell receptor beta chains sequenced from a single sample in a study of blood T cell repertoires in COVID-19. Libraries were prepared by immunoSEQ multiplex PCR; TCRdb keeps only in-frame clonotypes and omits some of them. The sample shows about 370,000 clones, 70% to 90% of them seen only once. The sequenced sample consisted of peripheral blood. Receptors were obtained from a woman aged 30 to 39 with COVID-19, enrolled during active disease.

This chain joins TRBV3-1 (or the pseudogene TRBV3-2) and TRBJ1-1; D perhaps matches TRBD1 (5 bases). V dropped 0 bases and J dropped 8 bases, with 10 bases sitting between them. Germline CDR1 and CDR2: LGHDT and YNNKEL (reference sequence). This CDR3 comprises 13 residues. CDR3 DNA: TGTGCCAGCAGCCAAGACAGGGCAAGAGAAGCTTTCTTT. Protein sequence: CASSQDRAREAFF.

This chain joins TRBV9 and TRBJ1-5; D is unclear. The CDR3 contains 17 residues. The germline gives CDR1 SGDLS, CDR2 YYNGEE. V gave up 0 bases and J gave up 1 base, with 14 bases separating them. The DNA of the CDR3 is TGTGCCAGCAGCGTAGGGCAGTTCCCGACAAGCAATCAGCCCCAGCATTTT. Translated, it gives CASSVGQFPTSNQPQHF.

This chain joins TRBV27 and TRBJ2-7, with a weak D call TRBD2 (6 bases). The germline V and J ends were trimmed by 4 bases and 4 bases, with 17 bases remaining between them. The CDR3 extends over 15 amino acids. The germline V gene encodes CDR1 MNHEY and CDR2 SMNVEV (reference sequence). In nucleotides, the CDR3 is TGTGCCAGCAGTTCACCGACTAGTCCTATTTACGAGCAGTACTTC. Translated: CASSSPTSPIYEQYF.

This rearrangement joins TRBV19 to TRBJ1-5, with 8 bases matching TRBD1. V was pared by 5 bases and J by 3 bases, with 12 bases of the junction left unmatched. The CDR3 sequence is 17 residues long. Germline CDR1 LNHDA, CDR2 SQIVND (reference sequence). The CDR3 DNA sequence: TGTGCCAGTAGTTTACGACAGGGGAGGAAGTACAATCAGCCCCAGCATTTT. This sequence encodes CASSLRQGRKYNQPQHF.

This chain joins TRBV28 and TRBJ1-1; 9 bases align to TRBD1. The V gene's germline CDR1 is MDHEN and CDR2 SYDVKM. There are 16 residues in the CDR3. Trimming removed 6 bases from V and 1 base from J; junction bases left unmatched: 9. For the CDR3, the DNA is TGTGCCAGCAGGCCCCAACCGGGACAGGGGAACACTGAAGCTTTCTTT. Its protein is CASRPQPGQGNTEAFF.

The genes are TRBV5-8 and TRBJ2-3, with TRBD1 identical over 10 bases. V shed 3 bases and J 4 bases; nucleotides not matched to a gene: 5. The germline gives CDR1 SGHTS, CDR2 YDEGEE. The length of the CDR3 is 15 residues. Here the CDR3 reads CASSSDRGRPDTQYF. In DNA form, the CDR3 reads TGTGCCAGCAGCTCCGACAGGGGGCGGCCAGATACGCAGTATTTT.

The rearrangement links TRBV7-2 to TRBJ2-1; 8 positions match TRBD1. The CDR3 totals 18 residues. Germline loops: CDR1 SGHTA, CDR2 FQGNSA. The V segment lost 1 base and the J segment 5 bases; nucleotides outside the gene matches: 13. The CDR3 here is CASSLGRSRTGLDNEQFF. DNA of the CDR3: TGTGCCAGCAGCTTAGGAAGGTCCAGGACAGGGTTAGACAATGAGCAGTTCTTC.

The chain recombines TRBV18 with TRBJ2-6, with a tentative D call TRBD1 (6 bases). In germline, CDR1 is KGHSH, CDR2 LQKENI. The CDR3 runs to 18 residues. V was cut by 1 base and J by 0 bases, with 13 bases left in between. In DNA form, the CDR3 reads TGTGCCAGCTCACCACGGGACATCGCCCTCTCTGGGGCCAACGTCCTGACTTTC. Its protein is CASSPRDIALSGANVLTF.

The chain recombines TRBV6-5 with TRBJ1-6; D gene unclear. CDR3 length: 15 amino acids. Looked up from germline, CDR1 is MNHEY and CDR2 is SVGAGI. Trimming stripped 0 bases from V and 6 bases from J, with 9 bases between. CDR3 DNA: TGTGCCAGCAGTTACTCGAGCAGAGGTAATTCACCCCTCCACTTT. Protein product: CASSYSSRGNSPLHF.

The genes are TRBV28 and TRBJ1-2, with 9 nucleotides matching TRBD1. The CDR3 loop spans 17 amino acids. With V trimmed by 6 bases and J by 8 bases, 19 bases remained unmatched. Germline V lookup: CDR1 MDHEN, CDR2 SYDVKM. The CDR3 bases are TGTGCCAGCAGCTTTATGGATGGGACAGGGCCTGAGGGGGGCTACACCTTC. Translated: CASSFMDGTGPEGGYTF.

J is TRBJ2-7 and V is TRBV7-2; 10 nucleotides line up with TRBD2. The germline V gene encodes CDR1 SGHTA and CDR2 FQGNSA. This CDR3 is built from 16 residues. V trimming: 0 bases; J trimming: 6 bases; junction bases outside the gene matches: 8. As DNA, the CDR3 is TGTGCCAGCAGCTTAGCCCTGAGCGGGGGGGCGGGCGAGCAGTACTTC. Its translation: CASSLALSGGAGEQYF.